These 2 T cell receptor beta chains were all obtained from the same sample, sequenced in a study of a mutant IDH1 vaccine in newly diagnosed glioma. As to time point: week 5, during vaccination. With topical imiquimod, each dose of the vaccine consisted of 300 ug of mutant IDH1 20-mer peptide. Their recognized antigens are unknown. The protocol was immunoSEQ multiplex PCR, while the TCRdb copy is restricted to in-frame clones and leaves out a portion. The sample comprises some 38,000 clones, 75% to 85% of which are singletons, and 5.5% rests with the top ten. Sequenced material: PBMCs, taken from a glioma patient whose treatment included an IDH1 peptide vaccine. These receptors were collected from a man aged 35-49 years with glioma.

The genes are TRBV6-6 and TRBJ1-4; D gene uncertain. The length of the CDR3 is 13 residues. Trimming pared 5 bases from V and 6 bases from J, leaving 10 bases between. CDR1 MNHNY and CDR2 SVGAGI come from the germline V gene (reference sequence). The CDR3 is CASSGLGDEKLFF. The CDR3 DNA reads TGTGCCAGCAGTGGCCTCGGGGATGAAAAACTGTTTTTT.

The V gene is TRBV7-8, the J gene TRBJ2-7, with no clear D. The CDR3 length is 13 residues. Trimming cost V 3 bases and J 2 bases, with 8 bases left between them. In germline, CDR1 is SGHVS, CDR2 FQNEAQ. The CDR3 bases are TGTGCCAGCAGCTTCAACCAGGCCTACGAGCAGTACTTC. Protein product: CASSFNQAYEQYF.